The TCR beta chain under discussion was sequenced for a study of read filtering for tumor transcriptome and immune sequencing. Across the study: Mean patient age was approximately 71 years, range about 40 to 85; approximately 17 male, around 14 female. Per sample, TCR-region reads ranged about 4 to 11 million by IR-seq, roughly 75 to 1273 by RNA-seq. Revised staging placed roughly eight patients in R-ISS I, about 15 in II, six or seven in III.

At the time of active disease, bone marrow was collected from every patient. Germline CDR1 reads KGHSH; CDR2 reads LQKENI. This CDR3 has 16 residues. V was clipped by 0 bases and J by 5 bases, with 16 bases between them. This library used roughly 400 ng RNA and molecular barcoded adaptors spanning alpha/delta and beta/gamma chains. Using its own MiXCR run on the reads, TCRdb lists one record per CDR3 protein. This table holds 57,000 or so distinct CDR3 sequences, about 21% found once. This clonotype occurred many times. This TCR came from a donor at least 40 years old with multiple myeloma. The chain carries TRBV18 and TRBJ1-1, with a tentative D call TRBD1 (6 bases). The sample consisted of a population of CD138-negative cells sorted from bone marrow. In DNA form, the CDR3 reads TGTGCCAGCTCACCACCCAGGACAGAGAGTCGGACTGAAGCTTTCTTT. Translation: CASSPPRTESRTEAFF.